A single T cell receptor beta chain is shown here with its context. Its antigen is still unknown. The CDR3 runs 13 residues. These data belong to a study of vaccination and CD4 T cells after COVID-19. Treatment defined: roughly 10-day PBMC culture with coronavirus spike peptide pools or control peptides (ViraFEST assay). Sequencing of cultured CD4+ T cell DNA used the Oncomine TCR Beta short-read assay. TCRdb re-called the PCR reads through MiXCR, storing one row per CDR3 protein. The sample has about 23,000 distinct CDR3 sequences, under 65% seen once. The sequence was collected from a human donor who had recovered from COVID-19. What was sequenced was CD4+ T cells from blood, cultured in vitro. The chain carries TRBV21-1 and TRBJ2-7; the table's TRBD1 call for D was not verified on the DNA. TRBV21-1 is listed as a pseudogene. CDR3 DNA: TGTGCCAGCAGCAAAGCGAGTAGGGGCGAGCAGTACTTC. It encodes CASSKASRGEQYF.